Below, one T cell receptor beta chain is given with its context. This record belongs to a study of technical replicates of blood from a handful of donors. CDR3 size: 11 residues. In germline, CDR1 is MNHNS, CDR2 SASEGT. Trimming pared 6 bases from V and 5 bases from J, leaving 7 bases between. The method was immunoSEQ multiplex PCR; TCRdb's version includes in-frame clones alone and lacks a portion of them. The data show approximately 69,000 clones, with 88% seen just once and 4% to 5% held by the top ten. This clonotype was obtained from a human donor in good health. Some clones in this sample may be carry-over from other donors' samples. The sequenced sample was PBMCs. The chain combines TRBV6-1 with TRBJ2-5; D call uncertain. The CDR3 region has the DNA TGTGCCAGCAGGCCCGGTGAGACCCAGTACTTC. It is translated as CASRPGETQYF.